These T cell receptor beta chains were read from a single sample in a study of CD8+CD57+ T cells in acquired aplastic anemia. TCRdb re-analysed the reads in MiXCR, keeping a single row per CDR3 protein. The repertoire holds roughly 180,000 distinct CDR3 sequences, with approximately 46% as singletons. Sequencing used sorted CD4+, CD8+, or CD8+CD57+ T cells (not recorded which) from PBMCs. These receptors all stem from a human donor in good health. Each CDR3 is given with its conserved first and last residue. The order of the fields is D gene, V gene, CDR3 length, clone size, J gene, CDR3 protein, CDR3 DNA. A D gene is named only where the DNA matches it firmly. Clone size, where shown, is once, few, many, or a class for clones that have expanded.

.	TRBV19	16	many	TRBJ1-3	CASRRGTSYSGNTIYF	TGTGCCAGTAGACGGGGGACTTCCTACTCTGGAAACACCATATATTTT
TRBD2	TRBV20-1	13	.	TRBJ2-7	CSAPGLADYEQYF	TGCAGTGCTCCAGGACTAGCGGACTACGAGCAGTACTTC
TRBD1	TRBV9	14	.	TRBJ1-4	CASSRQGGNEKLFF	TGTGCCAGCAGCCGACAGGGAGGTAATGAAAAACTGTTTTTT
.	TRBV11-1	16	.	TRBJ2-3	CASSSLSWGDTDTQYF	TGTGCCAGCAGCTCGCTATCCTGGGGGGACACAGATACGCAGTATTTT
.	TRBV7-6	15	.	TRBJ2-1	CASSFFSAARNEQFF	TGTGCCAGCAGCTTTTTTTCAGCCGCTAGAAATGAGCAGTTCTTC
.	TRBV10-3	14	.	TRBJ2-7	CAISPLGNSAEQYF	TGTGCCATCAGCCCATTGGGGAATTCTGCGGAGCAGTACTTC
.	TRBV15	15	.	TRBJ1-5	CATSRDLDSNQPQHF	TGTGCCACCAGCAGAGATTTAGACAGCAATCAGCCCCAGCATTTT
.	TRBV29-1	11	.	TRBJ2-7	CSVLEIYEQYF	TGCAGCGTGCTGGAGATTTACGAGCAGTACTTC
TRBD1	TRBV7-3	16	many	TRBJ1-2	CASSLNPTGSSYGYTF	TGTGCCAGCAGCTTAAACCCGACAGGGAGCTCCTATGGCTACACCTTC
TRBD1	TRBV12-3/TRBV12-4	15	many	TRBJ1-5	CASSRTGVSNQPQHF	TGTGCCAGCAGTCGGACAGGGGTTTCGAATCAGCCCCAGCATTTT
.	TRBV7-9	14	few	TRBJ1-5	CAGSLDAAGQPQHF	TGTGCCGGCAGCTTAGACGCAGCAGGTCAGCCCCAGCATTTT
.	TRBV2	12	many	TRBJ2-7	CASRWTVAEQYF	TGTGCCAGCAGGTGGACAGTCGCCGAGCAGTACTTC
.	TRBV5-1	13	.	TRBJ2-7	CASSFDRTYEQYF	TGCGCCAGCAGCTTTGACAGGACCTACGAGCAGTACTTC
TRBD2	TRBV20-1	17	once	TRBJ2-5	CSARVTSGRPTKETQYF	TGCAGTGCTAGGGTAACTAGCGGGAGGCCGACGAAAGAGACCCAGTACTTC
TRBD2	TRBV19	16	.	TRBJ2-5	CASSSDIAGVGETQYF	TGTGCCAGTAGCTCTGATATAGCGGGAGTAGGAGAGACCCAGTACTTC
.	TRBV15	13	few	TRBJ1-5	CATSRDHNQPQHF	TGTGCCACCAGCAGAGATCATAATCAGCCCCAGCATTTT
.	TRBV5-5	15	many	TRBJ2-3	CASSSPRGSTDTQYF	TGTGCCAGCAGCTCCCCCAGGGGCAGCACAGATACGCAGTATTTT
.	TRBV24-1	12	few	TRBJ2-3	CATRTSTDTQYF	TGTGCCACCAGGACGAGCACAGATACGCAGTATTTT
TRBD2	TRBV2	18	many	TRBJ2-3	CASSEKGIAGPSTDTQYF	TGTGCCAGCAGTGAAAAAGGGATAGCGGGACCTAGCACAGATACGCAGTATTTT
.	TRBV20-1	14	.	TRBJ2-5	CSAREANRQETQYF	TGCAGTGCTAGAGAGGCGAACAGGCAAGAGACCCAGTACTTC
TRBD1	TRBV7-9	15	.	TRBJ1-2	CASSLPGTGSHGYTF	TGTGCCAGCAGCTTACCCGGGACAGGGAGCCATGGCTACACCTTC
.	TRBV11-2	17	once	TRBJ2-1	CASSLDQVKAGGHEQFF	TGTGCCAGCAGCTTAGATCAAGTCAAGGCAGGGGGGCATGAGCAGTTCTTC
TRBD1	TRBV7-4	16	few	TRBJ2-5	CASSLGGTGKKETQYF	TGTGCCAGCAGTTTGGGTGGGACAGGGAAAAAAGAGACCCAGTACTTC
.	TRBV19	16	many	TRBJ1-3	CASRRAGSKAGNTIYF	TGTGCCAGTAGACGGGCGGGGAGTAAGGCTGGAAACACCATATATTTT
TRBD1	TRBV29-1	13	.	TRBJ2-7	CSVVSGTAYEQYF	TGCAGCGTTGTCTCCGGGACAGCCTACGAGCAGTACTTC
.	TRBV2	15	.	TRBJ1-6	CASAGPLDSNSPLHF	TGTGCCAGCGCGGGACCTCTCGACAGTAATTCACCCCTCCACTTT
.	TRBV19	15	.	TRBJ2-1	CASSIQGFPYNEQFF	TGTGCCAGTAGTATACAGGGTTTTCCCTACAATGAGCAGTTCTTC
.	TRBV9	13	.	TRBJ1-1	CASSVGGLTEAFF	TGTGCCAGCAGCGTTGGGGGCTTGACTGAAGCTTTCTTT
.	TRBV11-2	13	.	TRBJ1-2	CASSFGTAYGYTF	TGTGCCAGCAGCTTCGGGACGGCTTATGGCTACACCTTC
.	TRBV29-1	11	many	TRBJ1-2	CSVEVFGGYTF	TGCAGCGTTGAAGTTTTTGGTGGCTACACCTTC
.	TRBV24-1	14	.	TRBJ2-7	CATSGAGSSYEQYF	TGTGCCACCAGTGGCGCCGGAAGCTCCTACGAGCAGTACTTC
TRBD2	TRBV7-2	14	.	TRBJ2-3	CASRTSGSVDTQYF	TGTGCCAGCAGGACTAGCGGGAGCGTCGATACGCAGTATTTT
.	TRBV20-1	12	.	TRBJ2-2	CSAGKRTGELFF	TGCAGTGCAGGGAAGCGGACCGGGGAGCTGTTTTTT
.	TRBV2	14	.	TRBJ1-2	CATENREETYGYTF	TGTGCCACCGAGAACAGGGAAGAGACCTATGGCTACACCTTC
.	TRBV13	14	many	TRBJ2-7	CASSLAGTSFEQYF	TGTGCCAGCAGCTTAGCCGGGACCAGTTTCGAGCAGTACTTC
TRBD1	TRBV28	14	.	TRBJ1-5	CASRPGTANQPQHF	TGTGCCAGCAGACCCGGGACAGCCAATCAGCCCCAGCATTTT
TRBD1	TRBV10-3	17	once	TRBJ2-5	CAGSGRQGPDLRETQYF	TGTGCCGGCAGTGGTAGACAGGGGCCCGATCTTCGGGAGACCCAGTACTTC
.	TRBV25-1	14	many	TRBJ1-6	CASTGGTYNSPLHF	TGTGCCAGCACCGGGGGAACCTATAATTCACCCCTCCACTTT
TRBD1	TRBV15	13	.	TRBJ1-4	CATSRDRGEKLFF	TGTGCCACCAGCAGGGACAGGGGGGAAAAACTGTTTTTT
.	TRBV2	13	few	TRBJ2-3	CASSRDVTDTQYF	TGTGCCAGCAGTCGGGACGTCACAGATACGCAGTATTTT
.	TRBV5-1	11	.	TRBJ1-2	CASSLDRGYTF	TGCGCCAGCAGCTTGGACCGTGGCTACACCTTC